This entry features one T cell receptor (beta chain) sequence. Its antigen is currently unknown. This sample was included in a study of T cell repertoires in cytomegalovirus infection. Study information: Both recently identified HLA-C-restricted and well-studied HLA-B-restricted CMV epitopes were used in the study. In public TCR beta signatures, there were indications of both CMV infection and matching HLA type. Broader study findings: HLA-C-restricted, CMV-specific TCR beta clonotypes were dominant ex vivo.

One entry per CDR3 protein results from TCRdb running MiXCR on the reads. The table lists approximately 990,000 distinct CDR3 sequences, about 33% of them singletons. Deletions cut 11 bases from V and 6 bases from J, with 17 bases between. The CDR3 totals 13 residues. Looked up from germline, CDR1 is MNHNS and CDR2 is SASEGT. The rearrangement joins TRBV6-1 to TRBJ2-1; D is ambiguous. This clonotype was obtained from a human donor in good health (CMV status not recorded). Some clones in this sample may be carry-over from other donors' samples. The starting material was cultured CD8+ T cells from PBMCs, obtained from culture after CMV antigen stimulation. The CDR3 region is CAGQETPVNEQFF. CDR3 in DNA: TGTGCCGGCCAGGAGACACCAGTCAATGAGCAGTTCTTC.